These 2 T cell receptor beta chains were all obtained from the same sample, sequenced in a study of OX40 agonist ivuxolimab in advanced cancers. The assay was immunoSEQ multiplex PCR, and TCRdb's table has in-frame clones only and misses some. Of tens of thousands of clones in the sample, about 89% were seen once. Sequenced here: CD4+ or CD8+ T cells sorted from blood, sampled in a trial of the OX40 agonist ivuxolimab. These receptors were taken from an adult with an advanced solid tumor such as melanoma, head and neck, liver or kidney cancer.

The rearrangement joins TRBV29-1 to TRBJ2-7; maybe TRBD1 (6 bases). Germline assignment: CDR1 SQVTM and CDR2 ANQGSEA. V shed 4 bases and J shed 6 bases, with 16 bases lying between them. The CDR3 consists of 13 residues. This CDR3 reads CSVGYISGVEQYF. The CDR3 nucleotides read TGCAGCGTTGGATACATTTCAGGGGTCGAGCAGTACTTC.

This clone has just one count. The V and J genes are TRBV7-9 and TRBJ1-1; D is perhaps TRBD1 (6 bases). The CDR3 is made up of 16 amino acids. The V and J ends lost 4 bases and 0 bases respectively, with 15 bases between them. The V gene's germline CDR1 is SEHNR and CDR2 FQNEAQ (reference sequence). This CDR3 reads CASSYRGRGVNTEAFF. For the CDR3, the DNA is TGTGCCAGCAGCTACCGTGGGAGGGGGGTGAACACTGAAGCTTTCTTT.